This entry concerns a single T cell receptor (beta chain). No antigen is known for it. The data derive from a study of T cell responses to AZD1222 COVID-19 vaccine. The germline V gene has CDR1 SGHDT and CDR2 YYEEEE. This CDR3 contains 16 residues. V lost 3 bases and J 1 base, leaving 17 bases between the germline ends. Clones were read by immunoSEQ multiplex PCR, and TCRdb kept only the in-frame ones, dropping some. The sample includes around 140,000 clones, about nine tenths of them seen just once. Study results and limitations: With dominance at 160-218 and 743-854, vaccine-associated CD4 TCRs spanned spike. No repertoire was sampled before or during the peak T cell response, only after it.

This specimen was peripheral blood, taken 28 days after the second AZD1222 dose. The source is an adult who received the AZD1222 COVID-19 vaccine. V and J are TRBV5-6 and TRBJ2-7; D might be TRBD1 or TRBD2, each matching 5 bases. The CDR3 DNA sequence: TGTGCCAGCAGCTCCCGGGACGGCTACCGTTCCTACGAGCAGTACTTC. The encoded protein is CASSSRDGYRSYEQYF.